This T cell receptor (beta chain) came from a study of cytomegalovirus exposure and HLA in healthy donors. The length of the CDR3 is 15 residues. Germline trimming cut 11 bases from V and 4 bases from J; bases unmatched to any gene: 14. Germline-derived CDR1 and CDR2 are MNHEY and SVGAGI. Study results and caveats: In a later analysis, TCR association rates varied by HLA locus: DRB1 most, HLA-C fewest. In vitro testing confirmed a few CMV-associated chains as specific for CMV antigens.

Concerning this clone itself: Antigen: not known.

Vbeta (60) and Jbeta (13) primers were used in the PCR. Profiled with immunoSEQ multiplex PCR; TCRdb holds only in-frame clones, not every one. The repertoire holds about 97,000 clones, with approximately 71% as singletons. V and J are TRBV6-5 and TRBJ2-3, with 8 positions matching TRBD2. The sequence derives from a male donor in good health and CMV-seropositive. Sequences were obtained from PBMCs. CDR3 DNA: TGTGCCCTTCATAGTGCGGGAGGATGCGCAGATACGCAGTATTTT. Amino acids: CALHSAGGCADTQYF.